This entry features one T cell receptor (beta chain) sequence. Its specificity is not known. Expressed TCRB transcripts got sequenced, as all isolated RNA was reverse transcribed. Here immunoSEQ multiplex PCR was the method, and the copy in TCRdb shows in-frame clones only, minus some. This table holds around 710,000 clones, around 12% found once. The entry originates in a study of beta chain features in type 1 diabetes. Overall study results and limits: Moderate yet significant TCRB CDR3 shortening was seen in Type 1 diabetes patients in all four CD4+ subsets.

Trimming took off 1 base at V and 5 bases at J, with 14 bases between the two ends. The V gene's germline CDR1 is LGHNA and CDR2 YNFKEQ. The CDR3 runs to 15 residues. V usage is TRBV4-2 and J usage is TRBJ1-2; D is perhaps TRBD1 (5 bases). This TCR was sampled from a man younger than 45 with type 1 diabetes. The sequenced material came from naive CD4+ T cells from blood. CDR3 in amino acids: CASSQGFEGPYGYTF. In nucleotides, the CDR3 is TGTGCCAGCAGCCAAGGGTTTGAGGGGCCGTATGGCTACACCTTC.